Here is one T cell receptor beta chain with its context. Its specificity is not known. PCR used 60 Vbeta primers and 13 Jbeta primers. Sequenced by immunoSEQ multiplex PCR; TCRdb stores in-frame clones only, minus some. The table includes roughly 180,000 clones, 75% to 80% detected once. Each of the donors was a healthy bone marrow donor. This CDR3 region has 16 residues. In germline, CDR1 is LNHNV, CDR2 YYDKDF (reference sequence). Losses at the gene ends were 5 bases for V and 6 bases for J; bases not matched to a gene: 6. This specimen comes from a study of cytomegalovirus exposure and HLA in healthy donors. Whole-study results and caveats: Presence/absence analysis assumed near-uniform sequencing depth across donors. TRBV6-2, TRBV6-3 and some other V segments were unresolvable in 87-base-pair reads. A list of around 150 TCR beta chains associated with cytomegalovirus was given.

This sequence joins TRBV15 and TRBJ2-1; TRBD2 aligns across 14 bases. This TCR was sampled from a man between 45 and 60 years old in good health and CMV-seropositive. Material for sequencing was PBMCs. The CDR3: CATSPRTSGGPNEQFF. CDR3 nucleotide sequence: TGTGCCACCAGCCCTCGGACTAGCGGGGGGCCCAATGAGCAGTTCTTC.